The next 16 T cell receptor beta chains were all read from a single sample in a study of cytomegalovirus exposure and HLA in healthy donors. It was with 60 Vbeta and 13 Jbeta primers that the PCR ran. Data came from immunoSEQ multiplex PCR; TCRdb stores just in-frame clones and leaves some out. The sample comprises around 200,000 clones, roughly 90% of which are singletons, and around 1% rests with the top ten. Specimen: PBMCs. Receptor source: a woman under 30 in good health and CMV-seronegative.

The chain links TRBV15 to TRBJ1-2; weak D call: TRBD1 (5 bases). Germline CDR1 is LNHNV and CDR2 is YYDKDF (reference sequence). The CDR3 extends over 15 amino acids. The V gene lost 0 bases and the J gene lost 6 bases, with 14 bases spanning the gap. DNA for the CDR3: TGTGCCACCAGCAGAGATCTAACTCAAGGGGATGGCTACACCTTC. This codes for CATSRDLTQGDGYTF.

This chain links TRBV5-1 with TRBJ2-2; D perhaps matches TRBD2 (5 bases). The V gene's germline CDR1 is SGHRS and CDR2 YFSETQ. V dropped 2 bases and J dropped 4 bases, with 15 bases sitting between them. The CDR3 length is 16 residues. The chain's CDR3 is CASSLLTGGGTGELFF. CDR3 coding DNA: TGCGCCAGCAGCTTACTAACCGGAGGCGGCACCGGGGAGCTGTTTTTT. Together with reference TRBV5-1 and TRBJ2-2, the CDR3 gives the full variable domain: KAGVTQTPRYLIKTRGQQVTLSCSPISGHRSVSWYQQTPGQGLQFLFEYFSETQRNKGNFPGRFSGRQFSNSRSEMNVSTLELGDSALYLCASSLLTGGGTGELFFGEGSRLTVL.

J is TRBJ2-3 and V is TRBV10-1, with a weak D call TRBD2 (6 bases). V gave up 2 bases and J gave up 0 bases, with 6 bases separating them. CDR1 is WNHNN, CDR2 SYGVQD, per germline (reference sequence). The CDR3 consists of 14 residues. The CDR3 DNA reads as TGCGCCAGCAGTGAGGGGACTAGCACAGATACGCAGTATTTT. Translation gives CASSEGTSTDTQYF.

This clone was recorded a few times. The rearrangement uses TRBV6-5 and TRBJ1-4, with 9 bases matching TRBD1. The ends lost 1 base at V and 5 bases at J; junction bases unmatched: 2. The CDR3 contains 15 residues. Germline V lookup: CDR1 MNHEY, CDR2 SVGAGI. The CDR3 here is CASSYLGTGNEKLFF. The CDR3 nucleotides are TGTGCCAGCAGTTACTTGGGGACAGGGAATGAAAAACTGTTTTTT.

This chain joins TRBV13 and TRBJ1-2; no clear D gene. The germline V and J ends were trimmed by 1 base and 2 bases, with 14 bases remaining between them. Germline CDR1 PRHDT, CDR2 FYEKMQ (reference sequence). The CDR3 length is 16 residues. The CDR3 protein is CASSLEVGGGNYGYTF. CDR3 bases: TGTGCCAGCAGCTTAGAGGTTGGTGGAGGGAACTATGGCTACACCTTC.

This clone came up once. V and J are TRBV11-2 and TRBJ2-5; maybe TRBD2 (7 bases). Trimming stripped 6 bases from V and 7 bases from J, with 18 bases between. CDR1 and CDR2 (germline): SGHAT, FQNNGV. The CDR3 contains 14 residues. CDR3 loop: CASRTTGGEGTQYF. In DNA form, the CDR3 reads TGTGCCAGCAGGACTACGGGGGGCGAAGGGACCCAGTACTTC.

The V call is TRBV4-1, the J call TRBJ2-2, with 8 bases aligning to TRBD2. Germline-derived CDR1 and CDR2 are MGHRA and YSYEKL. The length of the CDR3 is 17 residues. V shed 4 bases and J 4 bases; nucleotides not matched to a gene: 11. The CDR3 protein is CASSLIPGSGITGELFF. The CDR3 DNA reads TGCGCCAGCAGCCTCATCCCCGGTAGCGGGATCACCGGGGAGCTGTTTTTT.

The rearrangement joins TRBV27 to TRBJ2-7; TRBD1 might be the D (6 bases). V was cut by 3 bases and J by 0 bases, with 9 bases left in between. The CDR3 covers 14 residues. Germline CDR1 is MNHEY and CDR2 is SMNVEV (reference sequence). CDR3 in amino acids: CASSFQGHSYEQYF. CDR3 DNA sequence: TGTGCCAGCAGTTTTCAGGGGCACTCCTACGAGCAGTACTTC.

The chain combines TRBV7-9 with TRBJ2-4, with 11 bases lining up with TRBD2. Germline-derived CDR1 and CDR2 are SEHNR and FQNEAQ (reference sequence). The CDR3 sequence is 18 residues long. V was pared by 1 base and J by 10 bases, with 15 bases of the junction left unmatched. The chain's CDR3 is CASSLGMSYSGGEPIQYF. As DNA, the CDR3 is TGTGCCAGCAGCTTAGGGATGTCCTATAGCGGGGGGGAACCAATTCAGTACTTC.

The chain employs TRBV5-1 and TRBJ2-5; 11 bases agree with TRBD1. The CDR3 is 16 amino acids. V dropped 4 bases and J dropped 1; count of bases not matched to a gene: 6. Germline assignment: CDR1 SGHRS and CDR2 YFSETQ. The CDR3 sequence: CASSITGTGGQETQYF. CDR3 DNA: TGCGCCAGCAGCATCACCGGGACAGGGGGCCAAGAGACCCAGTACTTC.

This clone occurred once. The rearrangement uses TRBV6-1 and TRBJ1-5; D uncertain. Germline V gives CDR1 MNHNS, CDR2 SASEGT. This CDR3 contains 16 residues. V lost 0 bases and J lost 2, with 11 bases in between. CDR3: CASSEAAGGGNQPQHF. CDR3 DNA: TGTGCCAGCAGTGAAGCAGCGGGCGGGGGCAATCAGCCCCAGCATTTT.

With respect to this clone: An end of the junction does not agree with germline; a read error may underlie this. This chain connects TRBV5-3 to TRBJ2-7; unclear D gene. Being an ORF, TRBV5-3 has a function that is uncertain. The CDR3 covers 14 residues. The CDR3 nucleotides read TGTGCCAGCAGCTTGCCCCCGAGGACCTACGAGCAGTACTTC. This encodes CASSLPPRTYEQYF.

The chain links TRBV19 to TRBJ1-1, with unresolved D. Germline V gives CDR1 LNHDA, CDR2 SQIVND (reference sequence). The ends were cut back, 2 bases at V and 0 bases at J, with 7 bases in the middle. The length of the CDR3 is 14 residues. The CDR3: CASSILEMNTEAFF. For the CDR3, the DNA is TGTGCCAGTAGTATATTGGAGATGAACACTGAAGCTTTCTTT. The full variable domain, with the rest looked up from reference TRBV19 and TRBJ1-1, is DGGITQSPKYLFRKEGQNVTLSCEQNLNHDAMYWYRQDPGQGLRLIYYSQIVNDFQKGDIAEGYSVSREKKESFPLTVTSAQKNPTAFYLCASSILEMNTEAFFGQGTRLTVV.

The V and J genes are TRBV5-6 and TRBJ1-6; the D is unclear. Trimming removed 1 base from V and 8 bases from J, with 4 bases in between. CDR3 length: 12 residues. Germline values: CDR1 SGHDT, CDR2 YYEEEE. CDR3 DNA sequence: TGTGCCAGCAGCTTGTATGATTCACCCCTCCACTTT. Encoded protein: CASSLYDSPLHF.

The J gene is TRBJ2-7, the V gene TRBV10-3; 8 bases line up with TRBD1. Germline loops: CDR1 ENHRY, CDR2 SYGVKD. The CDR3 runs 12 residues. Germline trimming cut 11 bases from V and 5 bases from J; bases unmatched to any gene: 8. The CDR3 DNA is TGTGCCTCGCAGACAGGGGATCACGAGCAGTACTTC. Its translation: CASQTGDHEQYF.

The V call is TRBV4-1, the J call TRBJ2-7, with 9 bases matching TRBD2. CDR1 is MGHRA and CDR2 is YSYEKL in the germline V gene. The CDR3 is 19 amino acids. The trim removed 0 bases at V and 6 bases at J, leaving 18 bases unmatched. The CDR3: CASSQEAALAGGAQGEQYF. Written as DNA, the CDR3 is TGCGCCAGCAGCCAAGAGGCGGCCCTCGCGGGAGGGGCCCAGGGCGAGCAGTACTTC.